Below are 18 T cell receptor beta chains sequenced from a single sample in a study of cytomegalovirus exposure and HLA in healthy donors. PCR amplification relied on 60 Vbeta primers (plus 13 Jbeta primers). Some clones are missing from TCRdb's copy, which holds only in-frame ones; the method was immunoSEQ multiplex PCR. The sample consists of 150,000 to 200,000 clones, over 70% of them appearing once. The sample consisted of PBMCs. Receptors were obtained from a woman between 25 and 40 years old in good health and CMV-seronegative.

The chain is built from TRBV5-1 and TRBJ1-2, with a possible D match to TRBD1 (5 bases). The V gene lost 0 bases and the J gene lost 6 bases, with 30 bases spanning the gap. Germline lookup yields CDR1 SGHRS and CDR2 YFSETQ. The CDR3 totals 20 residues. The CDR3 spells CASSLAYDGRVVSLTHGYTF. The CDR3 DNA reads TGCGCCAGCAGCTTGGCCTACGATGGCAGGGTTGTTTCCCTTACCCATGGCTACACCTTC.

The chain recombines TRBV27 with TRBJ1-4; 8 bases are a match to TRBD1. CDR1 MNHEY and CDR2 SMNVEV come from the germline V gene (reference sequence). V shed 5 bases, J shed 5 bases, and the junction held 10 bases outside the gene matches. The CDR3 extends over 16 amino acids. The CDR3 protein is CASSPRTGRKNEKLFF. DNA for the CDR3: TGTGCCAGCAGTCCGCGGACAGGGAGGAAAAATGAAAAACTGTTTTTT.

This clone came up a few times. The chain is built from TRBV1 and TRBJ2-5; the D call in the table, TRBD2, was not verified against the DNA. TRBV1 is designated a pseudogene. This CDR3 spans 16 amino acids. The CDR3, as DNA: TGCACCAGCAGCTCACAAGCGGGGGTGGTTCAAGAGACCCAGTACTTC. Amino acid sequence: CTSSSQAGVVQETQYF.

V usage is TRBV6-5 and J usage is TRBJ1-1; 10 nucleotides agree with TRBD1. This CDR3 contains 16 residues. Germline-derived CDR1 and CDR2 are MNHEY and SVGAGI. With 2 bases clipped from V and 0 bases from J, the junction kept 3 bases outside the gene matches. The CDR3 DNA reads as TGTGCCAGCAGTTACGGGACAGGGGATTTGAACACTGAAGCTTTCTTT. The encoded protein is CASSYGTGDLNTEAFF.

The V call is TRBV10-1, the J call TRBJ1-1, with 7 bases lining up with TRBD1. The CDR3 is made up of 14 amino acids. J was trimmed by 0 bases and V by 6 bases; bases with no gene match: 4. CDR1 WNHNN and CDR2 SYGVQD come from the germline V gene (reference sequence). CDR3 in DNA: TGCGCCAGCAGCCGGACAGGTTTGAACACTGAAGCTTTCTTT. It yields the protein CASSRTGLNTEAFF.

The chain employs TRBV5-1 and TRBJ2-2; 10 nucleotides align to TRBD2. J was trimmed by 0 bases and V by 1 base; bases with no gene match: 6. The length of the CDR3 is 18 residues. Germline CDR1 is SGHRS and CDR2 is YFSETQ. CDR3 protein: CASSLLSLAGANTGELFF. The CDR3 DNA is TGCGCCAGCAGCTTGTTGTCCCTAGCGGGAGCGAACACCGGGGAGCTGTTTTTT.

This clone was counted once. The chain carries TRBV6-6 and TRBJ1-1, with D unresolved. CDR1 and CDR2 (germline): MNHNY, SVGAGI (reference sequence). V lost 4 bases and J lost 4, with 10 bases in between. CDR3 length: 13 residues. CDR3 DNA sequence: TGTGCCAGCAGTTCCCCAGGTGGCACTGAAGCTTTCTTT. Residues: CASSSPGGTEAFF.

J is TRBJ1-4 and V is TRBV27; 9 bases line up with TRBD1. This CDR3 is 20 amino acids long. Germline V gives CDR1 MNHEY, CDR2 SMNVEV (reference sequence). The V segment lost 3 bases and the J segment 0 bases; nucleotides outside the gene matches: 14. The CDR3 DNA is TGTGCCAGCAGTTTCACCAGGACAGGGGCTGCAGATGCAACTAATGAAAAACTGTTTTTT. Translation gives CASSFTRTGAADATNEKLFF.

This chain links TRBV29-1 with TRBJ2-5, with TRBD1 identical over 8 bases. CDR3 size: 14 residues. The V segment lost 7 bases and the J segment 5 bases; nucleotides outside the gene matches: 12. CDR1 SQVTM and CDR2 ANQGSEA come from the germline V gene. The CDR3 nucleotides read TGCAGCGCCCTCTCGGCAGGGGGCGAGGAGACCCAGTACTTC. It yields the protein CSALSAGGEETQYF.

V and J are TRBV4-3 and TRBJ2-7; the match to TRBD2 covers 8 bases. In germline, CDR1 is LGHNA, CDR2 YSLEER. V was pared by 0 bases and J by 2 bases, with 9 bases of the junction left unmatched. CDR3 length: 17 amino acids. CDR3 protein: CASSQDLSGSLTYEQYF. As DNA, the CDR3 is TGCGCCAGCAGCCAAGATCTGAGCGGGAGCCTTACCTACGAGCAGTACTTC.

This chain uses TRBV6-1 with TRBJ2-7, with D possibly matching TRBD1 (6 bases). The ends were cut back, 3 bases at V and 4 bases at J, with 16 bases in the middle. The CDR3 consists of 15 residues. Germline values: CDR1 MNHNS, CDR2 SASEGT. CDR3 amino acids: CASSDIPGHGYEQYF. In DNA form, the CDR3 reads TGTGCCAGCAGTGATATTCCGGGACACGGGTACGAGCAGTACTTC.

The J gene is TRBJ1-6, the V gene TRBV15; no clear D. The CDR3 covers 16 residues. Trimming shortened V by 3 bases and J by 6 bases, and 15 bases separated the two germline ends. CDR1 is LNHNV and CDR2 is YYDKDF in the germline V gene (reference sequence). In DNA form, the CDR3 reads TGTGCCACCAGCAGGGGCCCAAACCCGCTTAATTCACCCCTCCACTTT. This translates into CATSRGPNPLNSPLHF. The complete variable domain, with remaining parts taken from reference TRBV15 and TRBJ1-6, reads DAMVIQNPRYQVTQFGKPVTLSCSQTLNHNVMYWYQQKSSQAPKLLFHYYDKDFNNEADTPDNFQSRRPNTSFCFLDIRSPGLGDTAMYLCATSRGPNPLNSPLHFGNGTRLTVT.

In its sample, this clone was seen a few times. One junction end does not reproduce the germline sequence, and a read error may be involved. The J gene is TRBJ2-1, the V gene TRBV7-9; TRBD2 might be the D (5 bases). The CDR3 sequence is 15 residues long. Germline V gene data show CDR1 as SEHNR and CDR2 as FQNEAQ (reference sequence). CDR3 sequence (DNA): TGTTCCAGCAGCTCCGGGATCGCGGGTAGAGATGAGCAGTTCTTC. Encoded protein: CSSSSGIAGRDEQFF.

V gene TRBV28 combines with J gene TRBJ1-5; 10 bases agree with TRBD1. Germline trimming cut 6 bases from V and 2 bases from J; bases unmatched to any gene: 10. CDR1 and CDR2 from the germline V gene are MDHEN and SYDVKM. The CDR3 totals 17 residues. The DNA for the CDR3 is TGTGCCAGCAGACTCGGGACAGGGGATTTTCGCAATCAGCCCCAGCATTTT. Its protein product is CASRLGTGDFRNQPQHF.

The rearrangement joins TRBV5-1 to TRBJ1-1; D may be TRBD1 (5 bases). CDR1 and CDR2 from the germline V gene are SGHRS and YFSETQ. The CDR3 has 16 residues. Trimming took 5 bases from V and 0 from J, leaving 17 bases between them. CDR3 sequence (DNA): TGCGCCAGCAGGGCCGGGACTCACAGCTTGAACACTGAAGCTTTCTTT. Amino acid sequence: CASRAGTHSLNTEAFF.

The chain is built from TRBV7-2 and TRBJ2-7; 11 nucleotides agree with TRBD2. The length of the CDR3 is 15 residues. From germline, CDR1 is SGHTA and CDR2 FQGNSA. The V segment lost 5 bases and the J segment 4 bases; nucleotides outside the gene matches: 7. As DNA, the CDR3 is TGTGCCAGCAGCACACTCGGGACTAGCGGATACGAGCAGTACTTC. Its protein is CASSTLGTSGYEQYF.

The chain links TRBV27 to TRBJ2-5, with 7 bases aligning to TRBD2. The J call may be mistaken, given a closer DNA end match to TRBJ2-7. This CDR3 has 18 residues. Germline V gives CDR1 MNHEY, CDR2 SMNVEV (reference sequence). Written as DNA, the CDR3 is TGTGCCAGCAGTTTTATATCCGGACTCGGCGGGAGCCTGAACGAGCAGTACTTC. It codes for CASSFISGLGGSLNEQYF.

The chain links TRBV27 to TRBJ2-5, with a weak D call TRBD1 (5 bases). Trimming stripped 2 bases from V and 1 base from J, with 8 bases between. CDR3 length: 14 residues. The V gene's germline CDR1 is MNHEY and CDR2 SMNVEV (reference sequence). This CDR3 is CASSLLDSQETQYF. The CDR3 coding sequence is TGTGCCAGCAGTTTACTCGACAGCCAAGAGACCCAGTACTTC.